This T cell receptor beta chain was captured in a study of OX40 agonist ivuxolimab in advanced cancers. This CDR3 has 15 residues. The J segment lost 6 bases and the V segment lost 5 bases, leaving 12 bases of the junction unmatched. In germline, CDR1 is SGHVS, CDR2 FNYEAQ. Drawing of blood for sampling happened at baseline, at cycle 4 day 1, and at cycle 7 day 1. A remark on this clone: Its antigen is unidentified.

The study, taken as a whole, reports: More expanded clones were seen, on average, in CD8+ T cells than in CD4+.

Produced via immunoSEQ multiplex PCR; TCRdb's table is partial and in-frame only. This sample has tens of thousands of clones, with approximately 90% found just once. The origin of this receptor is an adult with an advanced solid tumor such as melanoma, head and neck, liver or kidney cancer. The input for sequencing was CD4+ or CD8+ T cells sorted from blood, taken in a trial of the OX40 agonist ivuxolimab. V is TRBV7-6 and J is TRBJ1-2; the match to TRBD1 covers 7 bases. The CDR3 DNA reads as TGTGCCAGCAGCCAAGGAGGGGGCGAACGACATGGCTACACCTTC. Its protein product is CASSQGGGERHGYTF.